Below are 26 T cell receptor beta chains sequenced from a single sample in a study of OX40 agonist ivuxolimab in advanced cancers. Sequencing used immunoSEQ multiplex PCR; TCRdb keeps in-frame clones, though not all of them. This sample has roughly 24,000 clones; roughly three quarters occur once, and the top ten carry about 26%. Sequencing was performed on CD4+ or CD8+ T cells sorted from blood, taken in a trial of the OX40 agonist ivuxolimab. These receptors were collected from an adult with an advanced solid tumor such as melanoma, head and neck, liver or kidney cancer.

The gene calls are TRBV5-1 and TRBJ2-1; D is undetermined. Germline CDR1 is SGHRS and CDR2 is YFSETQ. The CDR3 covers 12 residues. The V end lost 2 bases, the J end lost 6 bases, and 6 bases lay between the germline ends. CDR3 in amino acids: CASSLAGNEQFF. In nucleotides, the CDR3 is TGCGCCAGCAGCTTAGCAGGCAATGAGCAGTTCTTC. The full variable domain, rest sourced from reference TRBV5-1 and TRBJ2-1, is KAGVTQTPRYLIKTRGQQVTLSCSPISGHRSVSWYQQTPGQGLQFLFEYFSETQRNKGNFPGRFSGRQFSNSRSEMNVSTLELGDSALYLCASSLAGNEQFFGPGTRLTVL.

In this sample, this clone turned up once. J is TRBJ2-1 and V is TRBV14; TRBD1 matches at 10 bases. This CDR3 is 16 amino acids long. V dropped 1 base and J dropped 7; count of bases not matched to a gene: 7. Germline V lookup: CDR1 SGHDN, CDR2 FVKESK. Here the CDR3 DNA reads TGTGCCAGCAGCCAAGGGTCCGGGACAGGGGTAAATGAGCAGTTCTTC. Encoded protein: CASSQGSGTGVNEQFF.

V is TRBV7-8 and J is TRBJ2-2; TRBD1 matches 8 bases. The V gene's germline CDR1 is SGHVS and CDR2 FQNEAQ. This CDR3 has 18 residues. Trimming removed 5 bases from V and 4 bases from J; junction bases left unmatched: 15. This chain's CDR3 is CASSLRRQGAQGTGELFF. For the CDR3, the DNA is TGTGCCAGCAGCCTAAGGAGGCAGGGGGCGCAGGGCACCGGGGAGCTGTTTTTT.

The V call is TRBV27, the J call TRBJ2-1; D is possibly TRBD2 (7 bases). The V gene's germline CDR1 is MNHEY and CDR2 SMNVEV (reference sequence). The CDR3 covers 15 residues. The V gene lost 6 bases and the J gene lost 2 bases, with 14 bases spanning the gap. The CDR3 DNA follows: TGTGCCAGCAGCCCGCGGGGGCCAACCTACAATGAGCAGTTCTTC. Translating gives CASSPRGPTYNEQFF.

The rearrangement uses TRBV4-3 and TRBJ1-1, with TRBD1 identical over 7 bases. The germline gives CDR1 LGHNA, CDR2 YSLEER. V shed 0 bases, J shed 0 bases, and the junction held 10 bases outside the gene matches. This CDR3 is built from 18 residues. The CDR3 region is CASSQDLGQLIMNTEAFF. CDR3 nucleotides: TGCGCCAGCAGCCAAGATTTGGGACAGCTGATCATGAACACTGAAGCTTTCTTT.

The chain carries TRBV28 and TRBJ2-1; 7 bases are a match to TRBD1. The V gene's germline CDR1 is MDHEN and CDR2 SYDVKM. The CDR3 has 15 residues. Trimming removed 7 bases from V and 4 bases from J; junction bases left unmatched: 10. The CDR3 bases are TGTGCCAGCACCCTAACCGGGACAGTATACAATGAGCAGTTCTTC. This translates into CASTLTGTVYNEQFF. The full variable domain, rest sourced from reference TRBV28 and TRBJ2-1, is DVKVTQSSRYLVKRTGEKVFLECVQDMDHENMFWYRQDPGLGLRLIYFSYDVKMKEKGDIPEGYSVSREKKERFSLILESASTNQTSMYLCASTLTGTVYNEQFFGPGTRLTVL.

The rearrangement uses TRBV9 and TRBJ1-2, with a tentative D call TRBD1 (5 bases). Between the trimmed V and J ends, which lost 1 base and 6 bases, there was a span of 7 bases. The CDR3 consists of 12 residues. Germline V gene lookup returns CDR1 SGDLS and CDR2 YYNGEE. The DNA of the CDR3 is TGTGCCAGCAGCGTACGGGGGAATGGCTACACCTTC. Translated: CASSVRGNGYTF.

The V call is TRBV30, the J call TRBJ1-5; 7 nucleotides agree with TRBD1. Germline assignment: CDR1 GTSNPN and CDR2 SVGIG (reference sequence). This CDR3 has 14 residues. The V and J ends lost 2 bases and 2 bases, in that order; junction bases with no gene match: 3. DNA for the CDR3: TGTGCCTGGAGTCAGGGGGACGGCAATCAGCCCCAGCATTTT. It is translated as CAWSQGDGNQPQHF.

Many counts were recorded for this clone. The chain combines TRBV25-1 with TRBJ1-4, with unresolved D. This CDR3 is 14 amino acids long. Per germline, CDR1 MGHDK and CDR2 SYGVNS. The germline V and J ends were trimmed by 3 bases and 0 bases, with 5 bases remaining between them. The CDR3: CASSDSATNEKLFF. CDR3 sequence (DNA): TGTGCCAGCAGTGACAGTGCAACTAATGAAAAACTGTTTTTT.

This clone was counted only a few times. The chain couples TRBV5-1 to TRBJ2-3, with D tentatively TRBD2 (6 bases). V lost 0 bases and J lost 5, with 10 bases in between. Per the germline V gene, CDR1 is SGHRS and CDR2 is YFSETQ. This CDR3 has 14 amino acids. The CDR3 reads CASSLGLAKDTQYF. The CDR3 DNA reads as TGCGCCAGCAGCTTGGGGCTAGCGAAAGATACGCAGTATTTT.

The chain joins TRBV11-3 to TRBJ2-5, with 12 bases identical to TRBD2. Unmatched junction bases numbered 6, after V lost 5 bases and J lost 2 bases. The V gene's germline CDR1 is SGHNT and CDR2 YENEEA. CDR3 length: 16 residues. The CDR3 sequence: CASSPGTSGLQETQYF. Here the CDR3 DNA reads TGTGCCAGCAGCCCAGGGACTAGCGGGCTTCAAGAGACCCAGTACTTC.

The CDR3 bases are TGTGCCAGCAGCGTAGTGTCAGCGGCCCCAGACGAGCAGTACTTC. Translating it yields CASSVVSAAPDEQYF. The chain employs TRBV9 and TRBJ2-7, with a tentative D call TRBD2 (5 bases). This CDR3 has 15 residues. The V end lost 0 bases, the J end lost 5 bases, and 15 bases lay between the germline ends. In germline, CDR1 is SGDLS, CDR2 YYNGEE.

The V gene is TRBV7-9, the J gene TRBJ2-1, with 9 bases that match TRBD1. This CDR3 region has 16 residues. Germline-derived CDR1 and CDR2 are SEHNR and FQNEAQ (reference sequence). The V segment lost 2 bases and the J segment 7 bases; nucleotides outside the gene matches: 9. The CDR3 sequence is CASSLSEGQGRNEQFF. As DNA, the CDR3 is TGTGCCAGCAGCTTATCGGAGGGACAGGGAAGGAATGAGCAGTTCTTC.

This clone came up once. V is TRBV19 and J is TRBJ2-5; TRBD1 agrees at 7 bases. The DNA end is more similar to TRBJ2-7, so the J call may be wrong. This CDR3 contains 15 residues. Germline lookup yields CDR1 LNHDA and CDR2 SQIVND (reference sequence). The CDR3 spells CASSISTGMPYEQYF. For the CDR3, the DNA is TGTGCCAGTAGTATTTCGACAGGGATGCCCTACGAGCAGTACTTC.

This chain uses TRBV14 with TRBJ2-1; 11 positions agree with TRBD2. The CDR3 loop spans 15 amino acids. After removal of 6 bases from V and 6 bases from J, the junction contained 7 bases not matched to a gene. Germline-derived CDR1 and CDR2 are SGHDN and FVKESK. This CDR3 reads CASSLLGTSGNEQFF. Written as DNA, the CDR3 is TGTGCCAGCAGTCTCTTAGGGACTAGCGGCAATGAGCAGTTCTTC.

This clone was observed a few times. The CDR3 DNA reads TGTGCCAGCAGCGAGGGGGGAGTCCTCTATTCACCCCTCCACTTT. The encoded protein is CASSEGGVLYSPLHF. The chain has TRBV6-1 and TRBJ1-6; possibly TRBD1 for D (6 bases). The CDR3 runs 15 residues. Between the trimmed V and J ends, which lost 6 bases and 8 bases, there was a span of 17 bases. CDR1 is MNHNS, CDR2 SASEGT, per germline.

This sequence joins TRBV30 and TRBJ2-7; tentative D call: TRBD2 (6 bases). With 2 bases removed from V and 1 base from J, the gap between germline ends came to 24 bases. This CDR3 comprises 18 residues. Germline CDR1 GTSNPN, CDR2 SVGIG (reference sequence). The chain's CDR3 is CAWSPRILRGTQSYEQYF. In DNA, the CDR3 is TGTGCCTGGAGTCCTCGCATTCTTAGAGGGACTCAATCCTACGAGCAGTACTTC.

This clone was recorded a few times. The chain employs TRBV2 and TRBJ2-3, with TRBD2 matching 12 bases. The CDR3 extends over 16 amino acids. From germline, CDR1 is SNHLY and CDR2 FYNNEI. Losses at the gene ends were 5 bases for V and 5 bases for J; bases not matched to a gene: 8. CDR3 protein: CASSTPWGLAGDTQYF. CDR3 bases: TGTGCCAGCAGTACCCCTTGGGGACTAGCGGGAGATACGCAGTATTTT.

V usage is TRBV27 and J usage is TRBJ1-1, with TRBD1 as a possible D gene (5 bases). Germline CDR1 and CDR2: MNHEY and SMNVEV (reference sequence). Trimming stripped 5 bases from V and 5 bases from J, with 15 bases between. CDR3 size: 14 residues. The CDR3 spells CASSREGYRTEAFF. CDR3 nucleotides: TGTGCCAGCAGTAGGGAGGGGTATCGGACTGAAGCTTTCTTT.

The chain combines TRBV19 with TRBJ2-3, with D possibly being TRBD2 (5 bases). The CDR3 is 14 residues long. CDR1 is LNHDA, CDR2 SQIVND, per germline (reference sequence). V was cut by 3 bases and J by 6 bases, with 13 bases left in between. CDR3 region: CASSIRTLWDTQYF. CDR3 DNA sequence: TGTGCCAGTAGTATCAGGACTCTCTGGGATACGCAGTATTTT.

The rearrangement joins TRBV2 to TRBJ2-1; 8 nucleotides match TRBD2. The V and J ends lost 1 base and 2 bases, in that order; junction bases with no gene match: 4. Germline assignment: CDR1 SNHLY and CDR2 FYNNEI. CDR3 length: 16 residues. The CDR3 DNA is TGTGCCAGCAGTGAAGATGCTAGCGGGCCCTACAATGAGCAGTTCTTC. This encodes CASSEDASGPYNEQFF.

The chain carries TRBV5-6 and TRBJ1-5, with a tentative D call TRBD1 (5 bases). This CDR3 contains 17 residues. The ends were cut back, 0 bases at V and 6 bases at J, with 19 bases in the middle. CDR1 is SGHDT and CDR2 is YYEEEE in the germline V gene. CDR3 nucleotide sequence: TGTGCCAGCAGCTTGGCGAGGGAGTATGGGGACGGTCAGCCCCAGCATTTT. Translating it yields CASSLAREYGDGQPQHF. Full variable domain (remainder filled in from reference TRBV5-6 and TRBJ1-5): DAGVTQSPTHLIKTRGQQVTLRCSPKSGHDTVSWYQQALGQGPQFIFQYYEEEERQRGNFPDRFSGHQFPNYSSELNVNALLLGDSALYLCASSLAREYGDGQPQHFGDGTRLSIL.

The CDR3 here is CASSLTATNEKLFF. Written as DNA, the CDR3 is TGTGCCAGCAGCTTAACAGCAACTAATGAAAAACTGTTTTTT. The chain is built from TRBV7-2 and TRBJ1-4; no clear D gene. Trimming pared 2 bases from V and 0 bases from J, leaving 4 bases between. Germline V gene sequence: CDR1 SGHTA, CDR2 FQGNSA. The CDR3 runs to 14 residues.

The chain is built from TRBV6-5 and TRBJ2-3; weak D call: TRBD1 (5 bases). V lost 0 bases, J lost 0 bases, and 7 bases lay in between. The CDR3 extends over 15 amino acids. Germline CDR1 MNHEY, CDR2 SVGAGI. The CDR3 region is CASSYSAGSTDTQYF. Here the CDR3 DNA reads TGTGCCAGCAGTTACTCTGCAGGGAGCACAGATACGCAGTATTTT.

The chain has TRBV5-5 and TRBJ2-5; D remains ambiguous. Per germline, CDR1 SGHKS and CDR2 YYEKEE (reference sequence). Trimming removed 1 base from V and 2 bases from J, with 15 bases in between. The CDR3 is 16 amino acids. The CDR3 loop is CASSLQIPAPQETQYF. Here the CDR3 DNA reads TGTGCCAGCAGCTTGCAGATCCCTGCCCCACAAGAGACCCAGTACTTC.

The chain couples TRBV27 to TRBJ1-5; maybe TRBD1 (5 bases). V lost 6 bases and J lost 4, with 10 bases in between. CDR1 is MNHEY and CDR2 is SMNVEV in the germline V gene (reference sequence). The CDR3 runs 13 residues. For the CDR3, the DNA is TGTGCCAGCAGCTACGGGGGGAATCAGCCCCAGCATTTT. This gives the protein CASSYGGNQPQHF.